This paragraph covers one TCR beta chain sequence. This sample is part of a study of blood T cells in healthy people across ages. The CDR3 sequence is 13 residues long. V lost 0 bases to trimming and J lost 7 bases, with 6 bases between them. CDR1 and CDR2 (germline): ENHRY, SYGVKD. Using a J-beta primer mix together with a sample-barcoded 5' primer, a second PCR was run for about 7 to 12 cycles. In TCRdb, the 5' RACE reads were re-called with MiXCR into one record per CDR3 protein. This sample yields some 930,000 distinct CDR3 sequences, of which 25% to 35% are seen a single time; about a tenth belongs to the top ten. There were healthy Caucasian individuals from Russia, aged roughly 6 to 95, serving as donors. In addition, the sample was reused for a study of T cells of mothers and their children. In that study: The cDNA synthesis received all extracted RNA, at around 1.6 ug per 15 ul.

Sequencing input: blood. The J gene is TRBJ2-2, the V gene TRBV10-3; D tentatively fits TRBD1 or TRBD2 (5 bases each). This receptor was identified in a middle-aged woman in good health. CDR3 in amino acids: CAISESGDGELFF. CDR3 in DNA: TGTGCCATCAGTGAGTCGGGGGACGGGGAGCTGTTTTTT.